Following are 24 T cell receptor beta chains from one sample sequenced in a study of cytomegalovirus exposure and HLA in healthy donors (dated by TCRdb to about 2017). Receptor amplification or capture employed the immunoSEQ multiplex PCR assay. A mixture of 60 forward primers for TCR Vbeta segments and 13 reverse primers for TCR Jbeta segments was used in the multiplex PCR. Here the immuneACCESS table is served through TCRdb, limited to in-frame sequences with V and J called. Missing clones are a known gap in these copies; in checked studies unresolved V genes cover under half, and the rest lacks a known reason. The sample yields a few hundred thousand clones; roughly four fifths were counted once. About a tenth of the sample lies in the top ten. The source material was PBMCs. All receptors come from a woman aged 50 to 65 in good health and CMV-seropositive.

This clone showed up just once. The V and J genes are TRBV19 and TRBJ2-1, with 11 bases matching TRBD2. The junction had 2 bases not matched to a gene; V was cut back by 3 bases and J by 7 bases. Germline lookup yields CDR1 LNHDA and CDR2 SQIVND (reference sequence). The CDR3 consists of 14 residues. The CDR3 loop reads CASSISSGGNEQFF. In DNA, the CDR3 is TGTGCCAGTAGTATTTCTAGCGGGGGGAATGAGCAGTTCTTC.

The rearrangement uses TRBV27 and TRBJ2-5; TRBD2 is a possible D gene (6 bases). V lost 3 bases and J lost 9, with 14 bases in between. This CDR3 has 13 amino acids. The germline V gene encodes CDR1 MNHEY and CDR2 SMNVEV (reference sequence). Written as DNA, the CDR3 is TGTGCCAGCAGTTTTGGGGGGATAGGGGCCCAGTACTTC. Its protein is CASSFGGIGAQYF.

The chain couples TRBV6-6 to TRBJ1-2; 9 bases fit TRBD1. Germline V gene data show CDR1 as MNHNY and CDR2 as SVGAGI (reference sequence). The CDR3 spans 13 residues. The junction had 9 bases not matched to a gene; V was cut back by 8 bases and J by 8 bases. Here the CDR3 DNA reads TGTGCCAGCTGGCCGCCTGACAGGGGGGGCTACACCTTC. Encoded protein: CASWPPDRGGYTF.

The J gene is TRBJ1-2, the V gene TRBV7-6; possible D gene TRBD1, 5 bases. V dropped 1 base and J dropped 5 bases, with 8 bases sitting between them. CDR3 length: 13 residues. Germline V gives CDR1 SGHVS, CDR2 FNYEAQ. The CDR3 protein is CASSLVRQYGYTF. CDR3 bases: TGTGCCAGCAGCTTAGTTAGACAGTATGGCTACACCTTC.

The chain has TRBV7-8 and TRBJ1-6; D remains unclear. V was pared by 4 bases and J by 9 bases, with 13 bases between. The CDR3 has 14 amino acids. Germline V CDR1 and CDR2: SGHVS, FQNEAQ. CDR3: CASSSGRLSSPLHF. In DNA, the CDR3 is TGTGCCAGCAGCTCCGGGAGGCTGAGTTCACCCCTCCACTTT.

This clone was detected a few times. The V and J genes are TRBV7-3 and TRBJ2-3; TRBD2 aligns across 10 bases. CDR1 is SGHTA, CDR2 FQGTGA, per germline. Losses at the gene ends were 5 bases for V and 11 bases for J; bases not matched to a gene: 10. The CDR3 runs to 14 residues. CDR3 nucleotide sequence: TGTGCCAGCAGCCCGAGAGGGTCTAGCGGGGGGCAGTATTTT. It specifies CASSPRGSSGGQYF.

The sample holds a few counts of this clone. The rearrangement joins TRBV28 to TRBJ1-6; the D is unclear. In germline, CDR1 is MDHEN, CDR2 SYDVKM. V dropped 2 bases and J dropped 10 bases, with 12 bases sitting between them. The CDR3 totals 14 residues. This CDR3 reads CASSLRTPASPLHF. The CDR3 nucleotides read TGTGCCAGCAGTTTACGGACTCCTGCGTCACCCCTCCACTTT. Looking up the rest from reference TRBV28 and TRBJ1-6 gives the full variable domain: DVKVTQSSRYLVKRTGEKVFLECVQDMDHENMFWYRQDPGLGLRLIYFSYDVKMKEKGDIPEGYSVSREKKERFSLILESASTNQTSMYLCASSLRTPASPLHFGNGTRLTVT.

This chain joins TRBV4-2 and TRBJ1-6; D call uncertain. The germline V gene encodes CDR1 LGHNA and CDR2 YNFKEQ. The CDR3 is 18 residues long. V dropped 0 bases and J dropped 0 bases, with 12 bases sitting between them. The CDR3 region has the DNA TGTGCCAGCAGCCAAGATCACGCACCTAGCTCCTATAATTCACCCCTCCACTTT. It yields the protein CASSQDHAPSSYNSPLHF.

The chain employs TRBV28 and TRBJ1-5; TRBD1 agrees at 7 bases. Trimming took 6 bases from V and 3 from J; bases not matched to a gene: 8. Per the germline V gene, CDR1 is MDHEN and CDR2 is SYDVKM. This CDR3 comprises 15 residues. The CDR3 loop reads CASRRDGTVNQPQHF. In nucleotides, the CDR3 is TGTGCCAGCAGACGGGACGGGACAGTCAATCAGCCCCAGCATTTT.

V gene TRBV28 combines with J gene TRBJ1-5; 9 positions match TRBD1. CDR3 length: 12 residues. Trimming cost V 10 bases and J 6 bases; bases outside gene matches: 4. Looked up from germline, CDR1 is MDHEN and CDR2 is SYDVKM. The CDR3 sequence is CATTGGSQPQHF. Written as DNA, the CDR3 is TGTGCCACCACAGGGGGCAGTCAGCCCCAGCATTTT.

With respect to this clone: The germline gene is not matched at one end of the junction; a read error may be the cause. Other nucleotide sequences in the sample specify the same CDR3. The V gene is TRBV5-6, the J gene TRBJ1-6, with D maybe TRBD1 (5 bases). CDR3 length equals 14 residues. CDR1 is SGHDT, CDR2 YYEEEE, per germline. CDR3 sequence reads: CASSLRGGNSPLHF. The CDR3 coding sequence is TGTGCCAGTAGCTTACGGGGGGGGAATTCACCCCTCCACTTT.

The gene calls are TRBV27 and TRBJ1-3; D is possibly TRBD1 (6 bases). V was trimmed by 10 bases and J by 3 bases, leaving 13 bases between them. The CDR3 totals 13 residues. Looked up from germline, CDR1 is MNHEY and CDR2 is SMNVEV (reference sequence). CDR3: CATRGAYGNTIYF. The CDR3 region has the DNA TGTGCCACCCGGGGGGCGTATGGAAACACCATATATTTT.

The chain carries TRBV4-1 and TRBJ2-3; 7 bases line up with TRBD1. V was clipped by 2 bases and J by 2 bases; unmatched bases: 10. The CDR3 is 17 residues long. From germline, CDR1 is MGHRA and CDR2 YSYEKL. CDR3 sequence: CASSQHLGQLFTDTQYF. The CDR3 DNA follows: TGCGCCAGCAGCCAACACCTGGGACAGCTTTTCACAGATACGCAGTATTTT.

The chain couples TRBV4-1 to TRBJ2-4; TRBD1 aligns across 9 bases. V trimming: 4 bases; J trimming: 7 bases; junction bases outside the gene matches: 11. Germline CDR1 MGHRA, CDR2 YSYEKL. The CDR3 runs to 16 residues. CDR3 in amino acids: CASSRITGGLWNIQYF. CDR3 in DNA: TGCGCCAGCAGCCGAATTACAGGGGGCCTCTGGAACATTCAGTACTTC.

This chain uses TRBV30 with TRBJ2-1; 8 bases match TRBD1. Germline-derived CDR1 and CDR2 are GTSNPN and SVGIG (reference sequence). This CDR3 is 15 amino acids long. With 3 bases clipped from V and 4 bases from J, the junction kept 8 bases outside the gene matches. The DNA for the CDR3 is TGTGCCTGGAGGGATCGGGACAGGTTTTACAATGAGCAGTTCTTC. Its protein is CAWRDRDRFYNEQFF.

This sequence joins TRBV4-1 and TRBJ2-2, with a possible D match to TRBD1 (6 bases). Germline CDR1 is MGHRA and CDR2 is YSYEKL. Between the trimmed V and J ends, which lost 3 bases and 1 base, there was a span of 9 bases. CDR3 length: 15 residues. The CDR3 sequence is CASSHGQLNTGELFF. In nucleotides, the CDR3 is TGCGCCAGCAGCCACGGACAGCTGAACACCGGGGAGCTGTTTTTT.

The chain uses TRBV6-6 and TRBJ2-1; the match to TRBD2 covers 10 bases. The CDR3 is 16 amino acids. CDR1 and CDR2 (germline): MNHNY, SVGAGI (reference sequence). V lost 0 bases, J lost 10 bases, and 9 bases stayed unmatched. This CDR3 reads CASSYSLAGATREQFF. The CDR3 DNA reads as TGTGCCAGCAGTTACTCCCTAGCGGGGGCCACAAGGGAGCAGTTCTTC.

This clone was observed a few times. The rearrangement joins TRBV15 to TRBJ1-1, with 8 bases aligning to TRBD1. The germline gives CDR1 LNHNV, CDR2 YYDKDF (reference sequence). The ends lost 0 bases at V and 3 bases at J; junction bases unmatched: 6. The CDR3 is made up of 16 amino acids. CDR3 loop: CATSRDWRQGYTEAFF. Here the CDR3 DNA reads TGTGCCACCAGCAGAGATTGGCGACAGGGGTACACTGAAGCTTTCTTT. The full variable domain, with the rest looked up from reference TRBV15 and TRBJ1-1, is DAMVIQNPRYQVTQFGKPVTLSCSQTLNHNVMYWYQQKSSQAPKLLFHYYDKDFNNEADTPDNFQSRRPNTSFCFLDIRSPGLGDTAMYLCATSRDWRQGYTEAFFGQGTRLTVV.

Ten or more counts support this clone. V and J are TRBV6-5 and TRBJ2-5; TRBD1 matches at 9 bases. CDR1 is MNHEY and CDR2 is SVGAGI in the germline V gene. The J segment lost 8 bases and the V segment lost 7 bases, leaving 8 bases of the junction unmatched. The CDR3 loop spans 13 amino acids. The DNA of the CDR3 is TGTGCCAGCAAGGGGACAGGGAGTAGAACCCAGTACTTC. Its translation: CASKGTGSRTQYF.

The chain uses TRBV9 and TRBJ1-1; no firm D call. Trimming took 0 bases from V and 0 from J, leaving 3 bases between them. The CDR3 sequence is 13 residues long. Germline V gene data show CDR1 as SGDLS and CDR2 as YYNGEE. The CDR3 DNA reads TGTGCCAGCAGCGTAGAGCTGAACACTGAAGCTTTCTTT. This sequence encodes CASSVELNTEAFF. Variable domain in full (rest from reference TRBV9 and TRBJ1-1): DSGVTQTPKHLITATGQRVTLRCSPRSGDLSVYWYQQSLDQGLQFLIQYYNGEERAKGNILERFSAQQFPDLHSELNLSSLELGDSALYFCASSVELNTEAFFGQGTRLTVV.

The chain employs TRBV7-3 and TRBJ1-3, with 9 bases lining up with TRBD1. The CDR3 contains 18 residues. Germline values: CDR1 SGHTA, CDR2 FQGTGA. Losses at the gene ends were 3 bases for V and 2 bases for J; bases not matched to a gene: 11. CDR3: CASSLLSRGTGTGNTIYF. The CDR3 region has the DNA TGTGCCAGCAGCTTGCTTTCTCGCGGGACAGGGACTGGAAACACCATATATTTT.

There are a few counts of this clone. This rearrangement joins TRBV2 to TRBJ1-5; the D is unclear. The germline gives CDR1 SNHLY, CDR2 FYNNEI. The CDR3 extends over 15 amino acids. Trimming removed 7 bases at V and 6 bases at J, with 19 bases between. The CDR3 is CASILDMHGGQPQHF. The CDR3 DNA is TGTGCCAGCATCCTTGACATGCATGGAGGTCAGCCCCAGCATTTT.

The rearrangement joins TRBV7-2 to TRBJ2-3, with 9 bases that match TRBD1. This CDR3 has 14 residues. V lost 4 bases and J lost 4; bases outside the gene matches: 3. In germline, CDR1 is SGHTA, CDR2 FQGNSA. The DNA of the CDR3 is TGTGCCAGCAGCTATGGGGACAGGGCAGATACGCAGTATTTT. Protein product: CASSYGDRADTQYF.

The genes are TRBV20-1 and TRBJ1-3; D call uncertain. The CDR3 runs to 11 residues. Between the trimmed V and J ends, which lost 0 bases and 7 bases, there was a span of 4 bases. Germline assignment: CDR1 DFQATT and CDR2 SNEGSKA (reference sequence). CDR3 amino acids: CSARDGNTIYF. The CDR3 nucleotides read TGCAGTGCTAGAGACGGTAACACCATATATTTT.